The entry below describes one TCR beta chain. This clonotype was found many times. Which antigen it targets is not known. No per-base quality is available; no much larger clone lies one base away. V lost 2 bases and J lost 5 bases; the stretch between them is 13 bases long. From a lookup of the germline V gene, CDR1 and CDR2 are MDHEN and SYDVKM. The CDR3 spans 14 residues, from the cysteine through the phenylalanine. Only the CDR3 portion is preserved as DNA: 42 bases, with reading frame beginning at the first base. All donors were healthy Caucasians. The twin cohort comprised three pairs of female monozygotic twins, all aged roughly 18 to 29 years. The RNA used for TCR libraries was isolated from peripheral blood mononuclear cells. These data originate in a study of identical twins (dated by TCRdb to the mid-2010s). About the study as a whole: The study deep-sequenced TCR alpha and beta repertoires from monozygotic twins, unrelated adults of various ages and cord blood to test whether fetal clonotypes persist. Replicate twin experiments were performed at different times using different library preparation protocols to rule out contamination.

The library was prepared using 5' RACE. Reads for this sample came from an Illumina HiSeq 2000. A universal primer binding site was introduced by template switching, and a unique molecular identifier was present in the final cDNA, enabling accurate counting of TCR cDNA molecules. Specific primers in the conserved constant-segment region were used to synthesize first-strand cDNA for TCR alpha and beta chains. To control for contamination, each cDNA library was double barcoded with a SMART-Mk sample barcode plus Illumina barcodes. TruSeq adapter sequences, together with Illumina sample barcodes, were added in two successive PCR steps. The Illumina HiSeq platform was used with custom primers to sequence TCR alpha and beta cDNA libraries. The study's processing was this. MiGEC processed the raw reads to extract unique molecular identifiers, while MiXCR was used to determine the CDR3 positions. Recombination models were inferred per individual with the repgenHMM and IGoR tools using an EM algorithm. The analysis of shared clonotypes was done with the tcR package in R, with sharing normalized by the product of cloneset sizes. To study raw recombination without the effects of thymic and clonal selection, out-of-frame nonproductive sequences were analyzed. TCRdb itself trimmed the public reads at Q25 with fastp, ran MiXCR and retained productive beta chains. Each CDR3 protein gets just one entry, which takes the most common genes and DNA from the rows behind it. These V and J calls derive from TCRdb rather than the authors' analysis. The sample profile shows some 590,000 distinct CDR3 sequences; 9.5% to 10% of them were found once. The ten largest account for 2.5% to 3% of the sample.

The paper as a whole reports these results and caveats: Out-of-frame TCR alpha sequences shared between twins showed an excess of low generation-probability sequences compared with coincidental sharing between unrelated individuals. Invariant T cells such as MAIT and iNKT could partly confound zero-insertion analyses, though diverse VJ usage argued against this for most clonotypes. Conclusions relied on cross-sectional statistical analysis, since the same donors could not be followed over many years. The excess sharing between twins in beta out-of-frame sequences was weaker because fewer shared sequences reduced the signal-to-noise ratio. In monozygotic twins, out-of-frame TCR alpha sharing was systematically underestimated by recombination models, although the models agreed with sharing between unrelated individuals. Fewer insertions were carried by abundant cord blood beta clonotypes, a similar but weaker trend appeared in young adult naive repertoires, and no such trend appeared in memory repertoires.

These sequences were also reported in another study, on yellow fever vaccine responses in identical twins. That second publication adds: The authors reported that the T cell response to vaccination in identical twins appeared partly convergent and partly personalized. In identical twins, the study followed T cell clones that responded to the vaccine with precision.

This TCR derives from a woman in her late teens or twenties in good health. Sequencing was carried out using PBMCs. The chain was built from TRBV28 and TRBJ2-7, with the D gene uncertain. The base sequence is TGTGCCAGCAGTTTAGGTAATCACCTGGACGAGCAGTACTTC. This yields the protein CASSLGNHLDEQYF.